Following are 27 T cell receptor beta chains from one sample sequenced in a study of shared clonotypes between healthy human individuals. The assay was immunoSEQ multiplex PCR, and TCRdb's table has in-frame clones only and misses some. The sample has 730,000 or so clones, about three quarters seen once. The specimen sequenced was memory CD4+ T cells sorted from blood. Subset in this sample: CD45RA-negative fraction. The receptors stem from a woman in her twenties or thirties in good health.

V gene TRBV29-1 combines with J gene TRBJ2-5; 10 positions match TRBD2. With V trimmed by 6 bases and J by 1 base, 2 bases remained unmatched. The CDR3 spans 13 residues. Germline CDR1 is SQVTM and CDR2 is ANQGSEA. For the CDR3, the DNA is TGCAGCGTAGCGGGAGGGGTCCAAGAGACCCAGTACTTC. Translated: CSVAGGVQETQYF.

The chain has TRBV29-1 and TRBJ2-3; D uncertain. The CDR3 totals 15 residues. V shed 3 bases and J shed 0 bases, with 13 bases lying between them. Germline V gives CDR1 SQVTM, CDR2 ANQGSEA. The CDR3 here is CSVDRAADSTDTQYF. The CDR3 DNA is TGCAGCGTTGATCGCGCGGCGGATAGCACAGATACGCAGTATTTT.

The V and J genes are TRBV21-1 and TRBJ2-7; the D call of TRBD1 is as the table states it, not checked on the DNA. TRBV21-1 is termed a pseudogene. This CDR3 contains 14 residues. In DNA, the CDR3 is TGTGCCAGCAGCAAAGGGGGGACAGGCCTTCTGCAGTACTTC. It specifies CASSKGGTGLLQYF.

Details on this clone: Sequence at one end of the junction differs from germline and may be a read error. The chain carries TRBV7-6 and TRBJ1-1; possible D gene TRBD1, 6 bases. CDR3 length: 16 residues. In germline, CDR1 is SGHVS, CDR2 FNYEAQ. CDR3 nucleotide sequence: TGTGCCAGCAGCATAGCGACAGGCCCGCGGGTAACTGAAGCTTTCTTT. It encodes CASSIATGPRVTEAFF.

V and J are TRBV2 and TRBJ2-7; D possibly corresponds to TRBD1 (5 bases). In germline, CDR1 is SNHLY, CDR2 FYNNEI. V was pared by 8 bases and J by 3 bases, with 11 bases between. The CDR3 sequence is 12 residues long. The CDR3 DNA follows: TGTGCCAGCGGGCAGGGAAACTACGAGCAGTACTTC. As protein: CASGQGNYEQYF.

The chain uses TRBV7-3 and TRBJ2-1; a possible D gene is TRBD1 (7 bases). Germline V gene data show CDR1 as SGHTA and CDR2 as FQGTGA. V lost 5 bases to trimming and J lost 9 bases, with 20 bases between them. The CDR3 is 15 residues long. The CDR3 DNA reads TGTGCCAGCAGCCGGTCGCGGGACAGTTTAGGTGAGCAGTTCTTC. Residues: CASSRSRDSLGEQFF.

The chain employs TRBV28 and TRBJ1-3; D may be TRBD1 (6 bases). Germline values: CDR1 MDHEN, CDR2 SYDVKM. The CDR3 loop spans 15 amino acids. V was cut by 2 bases and J by 7 bases, with 15 bases left in between. CDR3 loop: CASSLRRGFENTIYF. Here the CDR3 DNA reads TGTGCCAGCAGTTTAAGGAGGGGGTTCGAGAACACCATATATTTT.

The rearrangement links TRBV4-1 to TRBJ2-1; no reliable D call. CDR3 size: 16 residues. Germline V gene lookup returns CDR1 MGHRA and CDR2 YSYEKL. Trimming took 1 base from V and 0 from J, leaving 10 bases between them. CDR3 nucleotides: TGCGCCAGCAGCCAAGGTCCGAGGAGCTCCTACAATGAGCAGTTCTTC. It encodes CASSQGPRSSYNEQFF.

This clone has more than one count but fewer than ten. CDR3 loop: CASSLADRGLINQPQHF. CDR3 nucleotides: TGTGCCAGCAGCTTAGCAGATAGGGGGCTAATCAATCAGCCCCAGCATTTT. V usage is TRBV7-8 and J usage is TRBJ1-5, with 7 positions matching TRBD1. The CDR3 loop spans 17 amino acids. Looked up from germline, CDR1 is SGHVS and CDR2 is FQNEAQ. V was pared by 0 bases and J by 3 bases, with 8 bases of the junction left unmatched.

In its sample, this clone was seen a few times. The chain couples TRBV5-6 to TRBJ2-7, with D hard to call. This CDR3 has 13 residues. In germline, CDR1 is SGHDT, CDR2 YYEEEE. Deletions cut 3 bases from V and 3 bases from J, with 10 bases between. CDR3 bases: TGTGCCAGCAGCTCCCTCGCCTACTACGAGCAGTACTTC. Protein: CASSSLAYYEQYF. The full variable domain, its missing parts supplied by reference TRBV5-6 and TRBJ2-7, is DAGVTQSPTHLIKTRGQQVTLRCSPKSGHDTVSWYQQALGQGPQFIFQYYEEEERQRGNFPDRFSGHQFPNYSSELNVNALLLGDSALYLCASSSLAYYEQYFGPGTRLTVT.

The rearrangement joins TRBV5-1 to TRBJ2-3; 12 bases map to TRBD2. Germline V gene lookup returns CDR1 SGHRS and CDR2 YFSETQ. The CDR3 length is 17 residues. Germline trimming cut 2 bases from V and 5 bases from J; bases unmatched to any gene: 9. The chain's CDR3 is CASSLGLAGSGVDTQYF. Here the CDR3 DNA reads TGCGCCAGCAGCTTAGGACTAGCGGGATCCGGGGTAGATACGCAGTATTTT.

The CDR3 bases are TGTGCCAGCAGCTTACCGGGGGGCAATGAAAAACTGTTTTTT. It codes for CASSLPGGNEKLFF. V gene TRBV7-9 combines with J gene TRBJ1-4, with D perhaps TRBD1 (6 bases). The germline V gene has CDR1 SEHNR and CDR2 FQNEAQ (reference sequence). Trimming took 2 bases from V and 5 from J, leaving 9 bases between them. The CDR3 is 14 amino acids.

V is TRBV11-2 and J is TRBJ1-2; D possibly corresponds to TRBD1 (6 bases). Germline V CDR1 and CDR2: SGHAT, FQNNGV. V lost 5 bases to trimming and J lost 2 bases, with 12 bases between them. The CDR3 totals 14 residues. In DNA, the CDR3 is TGTGCCAGCAGCGCCGCCACAGGGAACTATGGCTACACCTTC. Translation: CASSAATGNYGYTF.

V usage is TRBV27 and J usage is TRBJ2-3; tentative D call: TRBD2 (6 bases). The length of the CDR3 is 15 residues. The V end was cut by 2 bases, the J end by 2 bases, with 11 bases between. The germline V gene has CDR1 MNHEY and CDR2 SMNVEV (reference sequence). DNA for the CDR3: TGTGCCAGCAGTTTAGGAGGGGTGCCCACAGATACGCAGTATTTT. Its translation: CASSLGGVPTDTQYF.

This chain connects TRBV28 to TRBJ2-3; D remains unclear. Germline lookup yields CDR1 MDHEN and CDR2 SYDVKM. Trimming left V 1 base short and J 6 bases short, with 11 bases between. This CDR3 comprises 14 residues. The CDR3 sequence: CASSLLATVDTQYF. In DNA, the CDR3 is TGTGCCAGCAGTTTATTGGCCACGGTGGATACGCAGTATTTT.

J is TRBJ2-7 and V is TRBV18; TRBD1 is a possible D gene (6 bases). The CDR3 covers 15 residues. Germline CDR1 reads KGHSH; CDR2 reads LQKENI. The V end was cut by 4 bases, the J end by 2 bases, with 15 bases between. This CDR3 is CASSRTEPGPYEQYF. DNA for the CDR3: TGTGCCAGCTCACGGACAGAGCCGGGGCCCTACGAGCAGTACTTC.

This clone was seen once. The chain couples TRBV4-1 to TRBJ2-7; D may match TRBD1 or TRBD2 (5 bases each). Trimming took 8 bases from V and 2 from J, leaving 13 bases between them. CDR1 and CDR2 from the germline V gene are MGHRA and YSYEKL. The CDR3 contains 13 residues. The CDR3 reads CASSPGTTYEQYF. The CDR3, as DNA: TGCGCCAGCTCTCCAGGGACCACCTACGAGCAGTACTTC.

This chain connects TRBV5-1 to TRBJ2-2; D call uncertain. The CDR3 totals 16 residues. V was shortened by 0 bases and J by 0 bases, with 9 bases between the two germline ends. Germline V gene lookup returns CDR1 SGHRS and CDR2 YFSETQ. The CDR3 DNA reads as TGCGCCAGCAGCTTGGAGGCTACAGCGAACACCGGGGAGCTGTTTTTT. Translating it yields CASSLEATANTGELFF. The variable domain in full, completed from reference TRBV5-1 and TRBJ2-2, reads KAGVTQTPRYLIKTRGQQVTLSCSPISGHRSVSWYQQTPGQGLQFLFEYFSETQRNKGNFPGRFSGRQFSNSRSEMNVSTLELGDSALYLCASSLEATANTGELFFGEGSRLTVL.

The gene calls are TRBV18 and TRBJ2-7, with TRBD1 identical over 7 bases. CDR1 and CDR2 from the germline V gene are KGHSH and LQKENI. The V gene end was trimmed by 6 bases and the J gene end by 6 bases; junction bases not matched to a gene: 11. This CDR3 comprises 14 residues. The CDR3 DNA reads TGTGCCAGCTCCCCGGGACAGAGAGGGGGCGAGCAGTACTTC. Protein sequence: CASSPGQRGGEQYF.

The chain combines TRBV15 with TRBJ1-4, with 8 bases fitting TRBD1. Trimming took 2 bases from V and 4 from J; bases not matched to a gene: 6. CDR1 LNHNV and CDR2 YYDKDF come from the germline V gene (reference sequence). CDR3 length: 16 amino acids. The DNA of the CDR3 is TGTGCCACCAGCAGAAAAAGGACAGGGCATAATGAAAAACTGTTTTTT. This sequence encodes CATSRKRTGHNEKLFF.

The chain combines TRBV9 with TRBJ2-3, with a weak D call TRBD2 (6 bases). Germline values: CDR1 SGDLS, CDR2 YYNGEE. Trimming took 0 bases from V and 4 from J, leaving 9 bases between them. The CDR3 extends over 14 amino acids. The DNA of the CDR3 is TGTGCCAGCAGCGTAGCGGGAGAGTCAGATACGCAGTATTTT. Its translation is CASSVAGESDTQYF.

This clone was recorded once. The chain combines TRBV30 with TRBJ2-7; the match to TRBD2 covers 12 bases. With V trimmed by 4 bases and J by 7 bases, 11 bases remained unmatched. The CDR3 is 15 residues long. From germline, CDR1 is GTSNPN and CDR2 SVGIG (reference sequence). CDR3 loop: CAWTMKTSGSEEQYF. The DNA for the CDR3 is TGTGCCTGGACCATGAAGACTAGCGGGAGTGAAGAGCAGTACTTC.

The chain joins TRBV19 to TRBJ1-2; D call uncertain. Germline V CDR1 and CDR2: LNHDA, SQIVND (reference sequence). Trimming removed 8 bases from V and 3 bases from J, with 10 bases in between. The CDR3 covers 12 residues. CDR3 residues: CASGVYDYGYTF. DNA of the CDR3: TGTGCCAGTGGTGTTTACGACTATGGCTACACCTTC.

This sequence joins TRBV6-5 and TRBJ2-2, with D unclear. Trimming left V 7 bases short and J 6 bases short, with 15 bases between. Germline V lookup: CDR1 MNHEY, CDR2 SVGAGI. The CDR3 contains 14 residues. The CDR3 loop reads CASKKKQVPGELFF. CDR3 bases: TGTGCCAGCAAAAAAAAGCAGGTTCCCGGGGAGCTGTTTTTT.

This sequence joins TRBV19 and TRBJ2-3; TRBD2 aligns across 8 bases. The CDR3 is 14 residues long. The germline V gene encodes CDR1 LNHDA and CDR2 SQIVND (reference sequence). The trim removed 3 bases at V and 6 bases at J, leaving 5 bases unmatched. The CDR3 DNA reads TGTGCCAGTAGTATCCCCGGGAGGGAGGATACGCAGTATTTT. Its protein product is CASSIPGREDTQYF. The complete variable domain, with remaining parts taken from reference TRBV19 and TRBJ2-3, reads DGGITQSPKYLFRKEGQNVTLSCEQNLNHDAMYWYRQDPGQGLRLIYYSQIVNDFQKGDIAEGYSVSREKKESFPLTVTSAQKNPTAFYLCASSIPGREDTQYFGPGTRLTVL.

The genes are TRBV21-1 and TRBJ2-1; the D call of TRBD2 is as the table states it, not checked on the DNA. TRBV21-1 represents a pseudogene. This CDR3 is 13 amino acids long. CDR3 DNA sequence: TGTGCCAGCAGGGGGGGAGCTCTCGGTGAGCAGTTCTTC. Amino acid sequence: CASRGGALGEQFF.

The V call is TRBV18, the J call TRBJ1-1; D might be TRBD1 (5 bases). Between the trimmed V and J ends, which lost 5 bases and 1 base, there was a span of 8 bases. The CDR3 runs 13 residues. Germline CDR1 is KGHSH and CDR2 is LQKENI. The CDR3 DNA sequence: TGTGCCAGCTCAGCGGGGGAGAACACTGAAGCTTTCTTT. It is translated as CASSAGENTEAFF.